A selection of T cell receptor beta chains follows, all from one sample in a study of blood T cell repertoires in COVID-19. Data came from immunoSEQ multiplex PCR; TCRdb stores just in-frame clones and leaves some out. The sample shows a few hundred thousand clones, around 90% of them seen only once. Sequences were obtained from peripheral blood. The receptor source for this set is a woman in her 50s with COVID-19, enrolled during active disease. The CDR3 runs from the conserved cysteine through the conserved F or W. Fields, in order: clone size, D gene, J gene, V gene, CDR3 protein, CDR3 DNA. D genes are given only for firm matches. Not all rows give a size; the values are once, few, many and, for expanded clones, a class.

abundance: NA
d_gene: NA
j_gene: TRBJ2-1
v_gene: TRBV7-8
CDR3aa: CASSLDSVSYNEQFF
CDR3nt: TGTGCCAGCAGCTTAGACTCGGTTAGTTACAATGAGCAGTTCTTC

abundance: NA
d_gene: NA
j_gene: TRBJ2-7
v_gene: TRBV7-8
CDR3aa: CASSTETGNYEQYF
CDR3nt: TGTGCCAGCAGCACAGAGACAGGAAACTACGAGCAGTACTTC

abundance: NA
d_gene: NA
j_gene: TRBJ2-5
v_gene: TRBV6-5
CDR3aa: CASFSWIGQETQYF
CDR3nt: TGTGCCAGTTTCAGTTGGATCGGGCAAGAGACCCAGTACTTC

abundance: NA
d_gene: NA
j_gene: TRBJ1-1
v_gene: TRBV6-6
CDR3aa: CASTREVLNTEAFF
CDR3nt: TGTGCCAGCACACGAGAGGTATTGAACACTGAAGCTTTCTTT

abundance: once
d_gene: TRBD1
j_gene: TRBJ1-3
v_gene: TRBV19
CDR3aa: CASGVSRGIGNTIYF
CDR3nt: TGTGCCAGTGGGGTGAGCAGGGGGATTGGAAACACCATATATTTT

abundance: NA
d_gene: TRBD1
j_gene: TRBJ1-2
v_gene: TRBV5-1
CDR3aa: CASSLGPGGTKGYTF
CDR3nt: TGCGCCAGCAGCTTGGGGCCAGGGGGCACTAAGGGCTACACCTTC

abundance: NA
d_gene: NA
j_gene: TRBJ2-5
v_gene: TRBV5-1
CDR3aa: CASSMDMTVVTQYF
CDR3nt: TGCGCCAGCAGCATGGACATGACAGTCGTGACCCAGTACTTC

abundance: once
d_gene: NA
j_gene: TRBJ1-6
v_gene: TRBV5-4
CDR3aa: CASSVREGSPLHF
CDR3nt: TGTGCCAGCAGCGTCAGGGAGGGCTCACCCCTCCACTTT

abundance: NA
d_gene: TRBD1
j_gene: TRBJ1-1
v_gene: TRBV6-5
CDR3aa: CASSSRDRGHRTEAFF
CDR3nt: TGTGCCAGCAGTTCGCGGGACAGGGGGCATCGCACTGAAGCTTTCTTT

abundance: NA
d_gene: TRBD1
j_gene: TRBJ2-7
v_gene: TRBV2
CDR3aa: CASSEAGTGSEQYF
CDR3nt: TGTGCCAGCAGTGAAGCAGGGACAGGGTCCGAGCAGTACTTC

abundance: NA
d_gene: TRBD2
j_gene: TRBJ2-3
v_gene: TRBV24-1
CDR3aa: CATSVAGGSYTQYF
CDR3nt: TGTGCCACCAGTGTAGCGGGAGGCTCATATACGCAGTATTTT

abundance: NA
d_gene: TRBD2
j_gene: TRBJ2-1
v_gene: TRBV9
CDR3aa: CASRRGEGGGNEQFF
CDR3nt: TGTGCCAGCAGACGCGGGGAGGGCGGTGGGAATGAGCAGTTCTTC

abundance: NA
d_gene: TRBD2
j_gene: TRBJ2-7
v_gene: TRBV7-6
CDR3aa: CASSFLPGLRGGQYF
CDR3nt: TGTGCCAGCAGTTTTTTACCGGGACTACGGGGTGGGCAGTACTTC

abundance: NA
d_gene: TRBD2
j_gene: TRBJ2-5
v_gene: TRBV11-2
CDR3aa: CASSRQTSGSIETQYF
CDR3nt: TGTGCCAGCAGCCGCCAAACTAGCGGGAGCATAGAGACCCAGTACTTC

abundance: NA
d_gene: TRBD2
j_gene: TRBJ2-1
v_gene: TRBV5-1
CDR3aa: CASAGGGYNEQFF
CDR3nt: TGCGCCAGCGCGGGAGGGGGCTACAATGAGCAGTTCTTC

abundance: NA
d_gene: NA
j_gene: TRBJ2-1
v_gene: TRBV27
CDR3aa: CASRLQQQGNEQFF
CDR3nt: TGTGCCAGCAGGTTGCAGCAGCAGGGCAATGAGCAGTTCTTC

abundance: NA
d_gene: NA
j_gene: TRBJ1-4
v_gene: TRBV4-1
CDR3aa: CASRRQTATNEKLFF
CDR3nt: TGCGCCAGCAGGAGACAAACCGCAACTAATGAAAAACTGTTTTTT

abundance: NA
d_gene: TRBD1
j_gene: TRBJ1-5
v_gene: TRBV19
CDR3aa: CATSLDRRGNQPQHF
CDR3nt: TGTGCCACCAGCCTGGACAGGCGCGGCAATCAGCCCCAGCATTTT

abundance: NA
d_gene: NA
j_gene: TRBJ2-1
v_gene: TRBV7-6
CDR3aa: CASSLSGRSYNEQFF
CDR3nt: TGTGCCAGCAGCTTGTCGGGGAGATCCTACAATGAGCAGTTCTTC

abundance: few
d_gene: TRBD2
j_gene: TRBJ2-7
v_gene: TRBV7-3
CDR3aa: CASSFGTSGYEQYF
CDR3nt: TGTGCCAGCAGCTTCGGGACTAGTGGGTACGAGCAGTACTTC

abundance: NA
d_gene: NA
j_gene: TRBJ1-2
v_gene: TRBV10-1
CDR3aa: CASSDTREGYTF
CDR3nt: TGCGCCAGCAGTGATACCAGGGAAGGCTACACCTTC

abundance: NA
d_gene: NA
j_gene: TRBJ2-7
v_gene: TRBV2
CDR3aa: CASSDLEDVRSEQYF
CDR3nt: TGTGCCAGCAGTGACCTCGAGGATGTCCGCTCCGAGCAGTACTTC

abundance: NA
d_gene: TRBD1
j_gene: TRBJ1-2
v_gene: TRBV19
CDR3aa: CASSIPGQFYGYTF
CDR3nt: TGTGCCAGTAGTATCCCGGGACAGTTCTATGGCTACACCTTC

abundance: NA
d_gene: TRBD2
j_gene: TRBJ2-1
v_gene: TRBV6-6
CDR3aa: CASSRASGFPNYNEQFF
CDR3nt: TGTGCCAGCAGTCGTGCTAGCGGGTTCCCTAACTACAATGAGCAGTTCTTC

abundance: NA
d_gene: NA
j_gene: TRBJ2-1
v_gene: TRBV27
CDR3aa: CASSSPRREQFF
CDR3nt: TGTGCCAGCAGTTCCCCTCGCAGGGAGCAGTTCTTC

abundance: NA
d_gene: NA
j_gene: TRBJ2-3
v_gene: TRBV19
CDR3aa: CASSIGTRAALYTDTQYF
CDR3nt: TGTGCCAGTAGTATAGGCACGCGGGCCGCACTTTATACAGATACGCAGTATTTT

abundance: once
d_gene: NA
j_gene: TRBJ2-2
v_gene: TRBV29-1
CDR3aa: CSVDAQGTGELFF
CDR3nt: TGCAGCGTTGATGCTCAGGGAACCGGGGAGCTGTTTTTT

abundance: NA
d_gene: TRBD1
j_gene: TRBJ1-1
v_gene: TRBV29-1
CDR3aa: CSGTTTGVLATEAFF
CDR3nt: TGCAGCGGGACCACCACAGGGGTGCTCGCCACTGAAGCTTTCTTT

abundance: NA
d_gene: TRBD2
j_gene: TRBJ2-7
v_gene: TRBV18
CDR3aa: CASSPSGSYEQYF
CDR3nt: TGTGCCAGTTCACCTAGCGGGAGCTACGAGCAGTACTTC

abundance: NA
d_gene: TRBD1
j_gene: TRBJ1-4
v_gene: TRBV6-1
CDR3aa: CASSDRGPANEKLFF
CDR3nt: TGTGCCAGCAGTGACAGGGGGCCGGCTAATGAAAAACTGTTTTTT

abundance: NA
d_gene: TRBD1
j_gene: TRBJ2-1
v_gene: TRBV2
CDR3aa: CASRFTGERLYWDYNEQFF
CDR3nt: TGTGCCAGCAGGTTTACAGGGGAGAGGTTGTACTGGGACTACAATGAGCAGTTCTTC

abundance: NA
d_gene: TRBD2
j_gene: TRBJ2-5
v_gene: TRBV19
CDR3aa: CASSIGTGSGRETQYF
CDR3nt: TGTGCCAGTAGTATAGGGACGGGTAGCGGGAGAGAGACCCAGTACTTC

abundance: NA
d_gene: NA
j_gene: TRBJ2-5
v_gene: TRBV18
CDR3aa: CASSPPTRPRETQYF
CDR3nt: TGTGCCAGCTCACCACCGACTAGGCCTAGAGAGACCCAGTACTTC

abundance: once
d_gene: NA
j_gene: TRBJ1-1
v_gene: TRBV27
CDR3aa: CASSFVKNTEAFF
CDR3nt: TGTGCCAGCAGTTTCGTTAAGAACACTGAAGCTTTCTTT

abundance: NA
d_gene: TRBD1
j_gene: TRBJ1-1
v_gene: TRBV18
CDR3aa: CASSPPGQNKEAFF
CDR3nt: TGTGCCAGCTCACCCCCGGGACAGAACAAGGAAGCTTTCTTT

abundance: NA
d_gene: NA
j_gene: TRBJ2-3
v_gene: TRBV19
CDR3aa: CASSIASSTDTQYF
CDR3nt: TGTGCCAGTAGTATAGCCAGTAGCACAGATACGCAGTATTTT

abundance: NA
d_gene: TRBD2
j_gene: TRBJ2-1
v_gene: TRBV18
CDR3aa: CASSPSLVIAGGRGNEQFF
CDR3nt: TGTGCCAGCTCACCATCCCTAGTGATAGCGGGAGGTCGGGGCAATGAGCAGTTCTTC

abundance: NA
d_gene: NA
j_gene: TRBJ2-1
v_gene: TRBV2
CDR3aa: CASTGESSYNEQFF
CDR3nt: TGTGCCAGCACTGGGGAGAGCTCCTACAATGAGCAGTTCTTC

abundance: NA
d_gene: NA
j_gene: TRBJ1-1
v_gene: TRBV12-5
CDR3aa: CASGGPGGITEAFF
CDR3nt: TGTGCTAGTGGTGGCCCGGGGGGGATCACTGAAGCTTTCTTT

abundance: NA
d_gene: NA
j_gene: TRBJ2-2
v_gene: TRBV24-1
CDR3aa: CATSVGVTGELFF
CDR3nt: TGTGCCACCAGTGTCGGAGTCACCGGGGAGCTGTTTTTT

abundance: NA
d_gene: TRBD1
j_gene: TRBJ2-7
v_gene: TRBV30
CDR3aa: CAWRGRDRSSFGREQYF
CDR3nt: TGTGCCTGGAGGGGAAGGGACAGGAGCTCCTTTGGGCGCGAGCAGTACTTC

abundance: NA
d_gene: NA
j_gene: TRBJ1-2
v_gene: TRBV28
CDR3aa: CASSNLGGRGYGYTF
CDR3nt: TGTGCCAGCAGTAACTTGGGGGGGCGCGGGTATGGCTACACCTTC